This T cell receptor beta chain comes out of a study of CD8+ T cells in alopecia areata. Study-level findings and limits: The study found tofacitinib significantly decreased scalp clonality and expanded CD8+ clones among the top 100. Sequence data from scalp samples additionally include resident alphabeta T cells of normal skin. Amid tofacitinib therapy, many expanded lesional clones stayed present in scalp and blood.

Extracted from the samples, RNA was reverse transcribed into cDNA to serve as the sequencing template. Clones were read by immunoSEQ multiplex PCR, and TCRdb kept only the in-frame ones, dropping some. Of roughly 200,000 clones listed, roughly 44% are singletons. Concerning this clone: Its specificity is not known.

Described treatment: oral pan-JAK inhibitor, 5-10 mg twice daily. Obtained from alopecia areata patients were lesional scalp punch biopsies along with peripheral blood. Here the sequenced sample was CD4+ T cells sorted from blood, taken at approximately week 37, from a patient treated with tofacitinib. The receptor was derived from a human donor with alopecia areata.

The CDR3 protein is CASSWGLLTQYF. CDR3 nucleotide sequence: TGTGCCAGCAGCTGGGGACTGTTAACGCAGTATTTT. The J gene is TRBJ2-3, the V gene TRBV7-2, with D maybe TRBD2 (6 bases). This CDR3 comprises 12 residues. V gave up 4 bases and J gave up 9 bases, with 11 bases separating them. CDR1 is SGHTA, CDR2 FQGNSA, per germline.